One and the same sample provided the 8 T cell receptor beta chains below, sequenced in a study of cytomegalovirus exposure and HLA in healthy donors. With 60 Vbeta and 13 Jbeta primers, the PCR was carried out. Profiled with immunoSEQ multiplex PCR; TCRdb holds only in-frame clones, not every one. The sample consists of about 230,000 clones, roughly 81% of them appearing once. The sample was PBMCs. The receptors originated from a girl aged 2 to 10 in good health and CMV-seronegative.

The V gene is TRBV7-9, the J gene TRBJ1-4; TRBD1 aligns across 9 bases. Germline V gives CDR1 SEHNR, CDR2 FQNEAQ (reference sequence). V was pared by 4 bases and J by 8 bases, with 11 bases of the junction left unmatched. There are 16 residues in the CDR3. CDR3 loop: CASSSFRDRVFEKLFF. The CDR3 DNA sequence: TGTGCCAGCAGCTCGTTCCGGGACAGGGTGTTCGAAAAACTGTTTTTT.

V and J are TRBV9 and TRBJ2-2; 8 bases map to TRBD2. This CDR3 is built from 19 residues. Germline V gene sequence: CDR1 SGDLS, CDR2 YYNGEE. The V and J ends lost 3 bases and 4 bases, in that order; junction bases with no gene match: 17. The CDR3 sequence is CASSARGGLAGLGTGELFF. For the CDR3, the DNA is TGTGCCAGCAGCGCCCGGGGGGGGTTAGCGGGATTGGGCACCGGGGAGCTGTTTTTT.

This chain joins TRBV13 and TRBJ2-3; D is unresolved. The V and J ends lost 2 bases and 3 bases respectively, with 6 bases between them. CDR1 and CDR2 (germline): PRHDT, FYEKMQ (reference sequence). This CDR3 has 13 residues. In nucleotides, the CDR3 is TGTGCCAGCAGCTTATCCAGGACAGATACGCAGTATTTT. This codes for CASSLSRTDTQYF.

A few counts support this clone. The genes are TRBV10-3 and TRBJ2-1; D uncertain. V was pared by 6 bases and J by 9 bases, with 21 bases between. The germline CDR1 and CDR2 sequences are ENHRY and SYGVKD. The CDR3 length is 15 residues. The CDR3 nucleotides read TGTGCCATCAGCGCCAATCGGCGCGAGGTGGGTGAGCAGTTCTTC. Translated: CAISANRREVGEQFF.

As for this clone: The same CDR3 can be traced to other DNA sequences in this sample. CDR3 bases: TGTGCCAGCAGCGTAGGGGGTAGCGGGACCTACGAGCAGTACTTC. As protein: CASSVGGSGTYEQYF. The chain carries TRBV9 and TRBJ2-7; the match to TRBD2 covers 8 bases. The trim removed 0 bases at V and 2 bases at J, leaving 4 bases unmatched. The CDR3 totals 15 residues. Germline assignment: CDR1 SGDLS and CDR2 YYNGEE.

V and J are TRBV11-2 and TRBJ2-3; D perhaps matches TRBD1 (5 bases). The CDR3 extends over 13 amino acids. V lost 5 bases, J lost 8 bases, and 14 bases lay in between. CDR1 SGHAT and CDR2 FQNNGV come from the germline V gene. CDR3 protein: CASSDSYALTQYF. CDR3 sequence (DNA): TGTGCCAGCAGCGACAGTTACGCCCTTACGCAGTATTTT.

This sequence joins TRBV18 and TRBJ1-1; TRBD1 agrees at 9 bases. V gave up 4 bases and J gave up 3 bases; unmatched junction bases: 0. The CDR3 consists of 13 residues. The germline gives CDR1 KGHSH, CDR2 LQKENI. Here the CDR3 reads CASSRDRDTEAFF. The DNA for the CDR3 is TGTGCCAGCTCACGGGACAGGGACACTGAAGCTTTCTTT.

The chain carries TRBV6-5 and TRBJ1-2; D unclear. CDR3 size: 12 residues. Germline V gene lookup returns CDR1 MNHEY and CDR2 SVGAGI. V was trimmed by 0 bases and J by 9 bases, leaving 8 bases between them. In nucleotides, the CDR3 is TGTGCCAGCAGTTACTCGACGGGTAGCTACACCTTC. Encoded protein: CASSYSTGSYTF.